This entry concerns a single TCR beta chain. What it recognizes is unknown. CDR3 size: 14 residues. The germline V and J ends were trimmed by 5 bases and 2 bases, with 12 bases remaining between them. Germline CDR1 is SGHDN and CDR2 is FVKESK. Assay used: immunoSEQ multiplex PCR; TCRdb lists only in-frame clones, some missing. The top ten hold under 10% of the sample, which has about 12,000 clones, 85% to 90% seen once. This entry belongs to a study of tumor-infiltrating lymphocytes in localized non-small cell lung cancer. About the study: Tumor tissue and non-adjacent uninvolved lung came from each patient. Study-level results: Tumors had more T cell infiltration than uninvolved lung, per TCRbeta sequencing and CD3 counts. TCR sequencing covered a subset of patients with enough tissue.

This clonotype was sampled from a human donor with non-small cell lung cancer. The chain recombines TRBV14 with TRBJ2-5; D is ambiguous. The sample comprised lung tumor tissue. CDR3 bases: TGTGCCAGCAGCTCTAAGGTGTTTCAAGAGACCCAGTACTTC. This sequence encodes CASSSKVFQETQYF. Filled out from reference TRBV14 and TRBJ2-5, the complete variable domain reads EAGVTQFPSHSVIEKGQTVTLRCDPISGHDNLYWYRRVMGKEIKFLLHFVKESKQDESGMPNNRFLAERTGGTYSTLKVQPAELEDSGVYFCASSSKVFQETQYFGPGTRLLVL.